These 10 T cell receptor beta chains originate from one sample sequenced in a study of cytomegalovirus exposure and HLA in healthy donors. Amplification used 60 Vbeta primers and 13 Jbeta primers. Sequencing used immunoSEQ multiplex PCR; TCRdb keeps in-frame clones, though not all of them. The sample includes 55,000 to 75,000 clones. The sequencing sample was made of PBMCs. The source of these receptors is a male donor in good health and CMV-seronegative.

The chain links TRBV6-6 to TRBJ1-4; 10 bases agree with TRBD1. The V gene end was trimmed by 6 bases and the J gene end by 8 bases; junction bases not matched to a gene: 6. Germline-derived CDR1 and CDR2 are MNHNY and SVGAGI (reference sequence). The CDR3 extends over 14 amino acids. CDR3 in amino acids: CASRDGQGVEKLFF. CDR3 DNA: TGTGCCAGCAGGGACGGACAGGGGGTGGAAAAACTGTTTTTT.

The chain combines TRBV13 with TRBJ1-3, with D possibly matching TRBD1 (5 bases). The CDR3 covers 16 residues. The V end lost 4 bases, the J end lost 2 bases, and 15 bases lay between the germline ends. The V gene's germline CDR1 is PRHDT and CDR2 FYEKMQ (reference sequence). The CDR3 DNA reads TGTGCCAGCAGCTCGGACAACACCCCACCTGGAAACACCATATATTTT. Translation gives CASSSDNTPPGNTIYF.

The rearrangement joins TRBV7-2 to TRBJ2-5; D might be TRBD2 (5 bases). Germline V gene lookup returns CDR1 SGHTA and CDR2 FQGNSA. The CDR3 is made up of 14 amino acids. V lost 3 bases, J lost 4 bases, and 12 bases lay in between. The CDR3 nucleotides read TGTGCCAGCAGCTTTGAGGTTGGGAGAGAGACCCAGTACTTC. Encoded protein: CASSFEVGRETQYF.

This chain links TRBV7-2 with TRBJ2-7; 12 bases align to TRBD2. This CDR3 spans 15 amino acids. CDR1 and CDR2 from the germline V gene are SGHTA and FQGNSA. V shed 5 bases and J 6 bases; nucleotides not matched to a gene: 8. The CDR3 reads CASSLLGLAGPEQYF. CDR3 DNA sequence: TGTGCCAGCAGCCTCCTGGGACTAGCGGGCCCCGAGCAGTACTTC.

The chain links TRBV19 to TRBJ2-7, with 13 bases identical to TRBD2. J lost 4 bases, V lost 4 bases, and 4 bases had no gene match. Germline V gene sequence: CDR1 LNHDA, CDR2 SQIVND (reference sequence). This CDR3 has 15 residues. The CDR3, as DNA: TGTGCCAGTAGTACTGGGACTAGCGGGAAATACGAGCAGTACTTC. Translation: CASSTGTSGKYEQYF. Full variable domain (remainder filled in from reference TRBV19 and TRBJ2-7): DGGITQSPKYLFRKEGQNVTLSCEQNLNHDAMYWYRQDPGQGLRLIYYSQIVNDFQKGDIAEGYSVSREKKESFPLTVTSAQKNPTAFYLCASSTGTSGKYEQYFGPGTRLTVT.

The chain combines TRBV6-5 with TRBJ1-1; maybe TRBD1 (6 bases). The CDR3 is 14 amino acids. The V gene's germline CDR1 is MNHEY and CDR2 SVGAGI. Deletions cut 4 bases from V and 5 bases from J, with 14 bases between. The CDR3 is CASSWSGVRTEAFF. CDR3 DNA sequence: TGTGCCAGCAGTTGGTCAGGGGTGAGGACTGAAGCTTTCTTT.

The gene calls are TRBV30 and TRBJ2-5, with a weak D call TRBD2 (5 bases). The CDR3 consists of 11 residues. The germline V gene has CDR1 GTSNPN and CDR2 SVGIG (reference sequence). Trimming cost V 0 bases and J 11 bases, with 10 bases left between them. The CDR3 DNA reads as TGTGCCTGGAGTGTACTTGGGGAGCAGTACTTC. It encodes CAWSVLGEQYF.

The chain has TRBV18 and TRBJ2-3; the D gene is possibly TRBD2 (5 bases). In germline, CDR1 is KGHSH, CDR2 LQKENI. The V and J ends lost 2 bases and 5 bases respectively, with 11 bases between them. This CDR3 has 14 amino acids. The CDR3 bases are TGTGCCAGCTCACCAGGGGTCAGCGGAGATACGCAGTATTTT. Translated: CASSPGVSGDTQYF.

The gene calls are TRBV29-1 and TRBJ2-5; D ambiguous. Germline V CDR1 and CDR2: SQVTM, ANQGSEA. CDR3 size: 12 residues. V was clipped by 8 bases and J by 5 bases, with 15 bases between them. The CDR3 nucleotides are TGCAGCTGTTCTCGCGCCGCGGAGACCCAGTACTTC. This codes for CSCSRAAETQYF.

The rearrangement uses TRBV2 and TRBJ2-2; TRBD1 might be the D (6 bases). CDR1 is SNHLY and CDR2 is FYNNEI in the germline V gene. Trimming removed 6 bases at V and 3 bases at J, with 11 bases between. This CDR3 spans 14 amino acids. The CDR3 sequence is CASRVGQYTGELFF. The CDR3 bases are TGTGCCAGCAGGGTTGGACAGTACACCGGGGAGCTGTTTTTT.